This TCR beta chain appears in the sequencing data of a study of cytomegalovirus exposure and HLA in healthy donors. Repertoires were generated with immunoSEQ multiplex PCR, while TCRdb's copy carries only in-frame clones and drops some. The sample lists 180,000 or so clones, approximately 90% occurring once. The germline V gene has CDR1 SGHTA and CDR2 FQGNSA. V was pared by 5 bases and J by 4 bases, with 15 bases between. The CDR3 spans 14 residues. V is TRBV7-2 and J is TRBJ2-7, with D maybe TRBD1 (6 bases). The sequence came from a woman aged 25 to 39 in good health and CMV-seronegative. Material: PBMCs. The CDR3 loop reads CASSLRTVGYEQYF. For the CDR3, the DNA is TGTGCCAGCAGCCTAAGGACAGTCGGGTACGAGCAGTACTTC.